This TCR beta chain derives from a study of regulatory T cells in long-lasting Graves disease. TCR beta libraries were built with iRepertoire HTBI primers and Arm-PCR of CDR3 regions. TCRdb processed the multiplex PCR reads anew with MiXCR; each CDR3 protein has one entry. The repertoire consists of over 350,000 distinct CDR3 sequences, with around 16% occurring once and the leading ten covering about 7.8%. This CDR3 spans 16 amino acids. The V end lost 0 bases, the J end lost 2 bases, and 10 bases lay between the germline ends. CDR1 and CDR2 from the germline V gene are LGHDT and YNNKEL (reference sequence). This clonotype was seen ten or more times. Time point here: newly diagnosed GD, antithyroid drugs for less than 3 months. Extracted PBMC RNA gave rise to the TCR library. These same data were also listed under a study on T cells in Graves' hyperthyroidism and ophthalmopathy. This second study says: Every diagnosis used clinical symptoms, serum thyroxine and TRAb, thyroid ultrasound and orbital computed tomography.

The clonotype was recovered from a middle-aged woman with Graves disease. This chain connects TRBV3-1 to TRBJ2-2; no clear D. Sequencing used peripheral blood mononuclear cells (PBMCs), obtained at new diagnosis, from a patient treated with antithyroid drugs. CDR3 amino acids: CASSQERQLNTGELFF. DNA of the CDR3: TGTGCCAGCAGCCAAGAAAGGCAGCTAAACACCGGGGAGCTGTTTTTT.